This T cell receptor beta chain was profiled in a study of CD8 T cells in Susac syndrome. RNA in amounts of roughly 0.45 to 1 ug was reverse transcribed with random hexamers. TCRdb passed the immunoSEQ multiplex PCR reads through MiXCR, listing each CDR3 protein once. The repertoire holds tens of thousands of distinct CDR3 sequences, nearly 96% seen once, with 0.11% in the top ten. The CDR3 has 16 amino acids. Germline V gives CDR1 LGHDT, CDR2 YNNKEL (reference sequence). The ends lost 1 base at V and 6 bases at J; junction bases unmatched: 6. The chain couples TRBV3-1 to TRBJ1-2; 12 nucleotides align to TRBD1. The sequenced material came from CD4+ T cells from PBMCs. The TCR was taken from a human donor with multiple sclerosis. The CDR3 protein is CASSQGLGQGADGYTF. The CDR3 bases are TGTGCCAGCAGCCAAGGGCTGGGACAGGGGGCCGATGGCTACACCTTC.